This T cell receptor (beta chain) originates from a study of response to subunit inactivated influenza vaccine. V lost 5 bases and J lost 7, with 24 bases in between. Germline-derived CDR1 and CDR2 are SGHVS and FNYEAQ. The CDR3 runs 16 residues. To note about this clonotype: Antigen: not known.

TCRdb re-derived calls from the RT-PCR reads in MiXCR, one entry per CDR3 protein. The table shows a few hundred thousand distinct CDR3 sequences, with roughly 15% occurring only once. Study conclusions and caveats: Few additional T cells are recruited per seasonal influenza vaccination, authors suggested.

The TCR originated in a man aged 50 to 59 who received an inactivated influenza vaccine. The chain has TRBV7-6 and TRBJ2-7, with D possibly being TRBD1 or TRBD2 (5 bases each). Here the sequenced sample was PBMCs from blood, taken 12 days after vaccination. CDR3 residues: CASSAGVISGRQEQYF. In nucleotides, the CDR3 is TGTGCCAGCAGCGCAGGTGTCATATCGGGGCGTCAAGAGCAGTACTTC. The complete variable domain, with remaining parts taken from reference TRBV7-6 and TRBJ2-7, reads GAGVSQSPRYKVTKRGQDVALRCDPISGHVSLYWYRQALGQGPEFLTYFNYEAQQDKSGLPNDRFSAERPEGSISTLTIQRTEQRDSAMYRCASSAGVISGRQEQYFGPGTRLTVT.